A selection of T cell receptor beta chains follows, all from one sample in a study of blood T cells in healthy people across ages. Using its own MiXCR run on the 5' RACE reads, TCRdb lists one record per CDR3 protein. This sample yields 800,000 to 1,300,000 distinct CDR3 sequences, of which 25% are seen a single time; 0.75% belongs to the top ten. This sample was shared with a second study, whose subject was T cells of mothers and their children.

What was sequenced was blood. Source of these receptors: a girl aged 2-9 years in good health. CDR3s include the opening cysteine and the closing phenylalanine or tryptophan.

v_call: TRBV12-3/TRBV12-4
j_call: TRBJ1-2
cdr3_aa: CASSSRYGYTF

v_call: TRBV28
j_call: TRBJ1-6
cdr3_aa: CASSGSGTAYNSPLHF

v_call: TRBV20-1
j_call: TRBJ1-2
cdr3_aa: CSASYRTGCRGYTF

v_call: TRBV29-1
j_call: TRBJ2-1
cdr3_aa: CSVGRDTDSYNEQFF

v_call: TRBV28
j_call: TRBJ2-4
cdr3_aa: CASSLTGSIIQYF

v_call: TRBV4-3
j_call: TRBJ2-3
cdr3_aa: CASSRRQVLFADTQYF

v_call: TRBV20-1
j_call: TRBJ1-3
cdr3_aa: CSASEGSGNTIYF

v_call: TRBV2
j_call: TRBJ1-4
cdr3_aa: CASMYYGDEKLFF

v_call: TRBV29-1
j_call: .
cdr3_aa: CSLRQGIPYEQYF

v_call: TRBV6-5
j_call: .
cdr3_aa: CASSYNEADEQFF

v_call: TRBV20-1
j_call: TRBJ2-5
cdr3_aa: CSARDRAGGKTQYF

v_call: TRBV7-8
j_call: TRBJ2-5
cdr3_aa: CASRDLRGRRRETQYF

v_call: TRBV20-1
j_call: TRBJ2-7
cdr3_aa: CSAYTGTGKGGEQYF